The source of this TCR beta chain is a study of prognosis after radiotherapy for stage I lung cancer. Overall study context: Patients numbered about a dozen men and 5 or 6 women, aged roughly 53 to 90 with a median of approximately 68 years.

Sample collection consisted of about 6 milliliters of peripheral blood drawn at each of two time points. Germline V lookup: CDR1 SGDLS, CDR2 YYNGEE. CDR3 length: 15 residues. Template was genomic DNA; TCR beta CDR3 amplified in two multiplex PCR rounds. First-round PCR, the initial amplification, used primers specific to each TRBV and TRBJ gene. TCRdb re-derived calls from the multiplex PCR reads in MiXCR, one entry per CDR3 protein. The sample lists over 15,000 distinct CDR3 sequences; approximately 31% were seen once. This specimen consisted of PBMCs, obtained before or after stereotactic body radiation therapy (not recorded which). V and J are TRBV9 and TRBJ1-5; D perhaps matches TRBD2 (7 bases). The J call may be mistaken, given a closer DNA end match to TRBJ2-3. The sequence derives from a donor of 50 years or more with non-small cell lung cancer. The CDR3 loop is CASSVGPGEGQPQYF. The CDR3 nucleotides read TGTGCCAGCAGCGTAGGCCCAGGGGAGGGTCAGCCCCAGTATTTT.